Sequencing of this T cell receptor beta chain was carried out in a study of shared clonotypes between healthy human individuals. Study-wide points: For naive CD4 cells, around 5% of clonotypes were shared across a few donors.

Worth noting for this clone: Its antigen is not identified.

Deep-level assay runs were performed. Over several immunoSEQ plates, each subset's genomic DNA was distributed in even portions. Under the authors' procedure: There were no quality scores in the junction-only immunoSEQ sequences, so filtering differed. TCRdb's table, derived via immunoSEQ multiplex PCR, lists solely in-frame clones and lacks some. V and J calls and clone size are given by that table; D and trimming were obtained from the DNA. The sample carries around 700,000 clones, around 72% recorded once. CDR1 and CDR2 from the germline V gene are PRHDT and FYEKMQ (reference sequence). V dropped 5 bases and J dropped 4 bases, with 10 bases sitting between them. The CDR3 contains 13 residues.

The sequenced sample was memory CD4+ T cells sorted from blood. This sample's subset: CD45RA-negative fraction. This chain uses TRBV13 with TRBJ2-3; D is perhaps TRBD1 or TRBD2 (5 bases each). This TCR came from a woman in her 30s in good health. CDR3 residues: CASSKRDADTQYF. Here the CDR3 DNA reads TGTGCCAGCAGCAAACGGGACGCAGATACGCAGTATTTT. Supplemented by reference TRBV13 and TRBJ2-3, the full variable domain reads AAGVIQSPRHLIKEKRETATLKCYPIPRHDTVYWYQQGPGQDPQFLISFYEKMQSDKGSIPDRFSAQQFSDYHSELNMSSLELGDSALYFCASSKRDADTQYFGPGTRLTVL.